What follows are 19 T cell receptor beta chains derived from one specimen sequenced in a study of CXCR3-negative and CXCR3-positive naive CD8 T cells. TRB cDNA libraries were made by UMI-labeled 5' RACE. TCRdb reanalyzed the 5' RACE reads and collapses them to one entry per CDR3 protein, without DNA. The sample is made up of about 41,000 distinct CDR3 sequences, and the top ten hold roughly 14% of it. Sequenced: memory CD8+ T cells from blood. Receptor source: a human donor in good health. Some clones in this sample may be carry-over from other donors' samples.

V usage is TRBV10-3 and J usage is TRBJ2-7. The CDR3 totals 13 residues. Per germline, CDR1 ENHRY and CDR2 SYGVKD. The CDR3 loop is CAISDGGVNEQYF.

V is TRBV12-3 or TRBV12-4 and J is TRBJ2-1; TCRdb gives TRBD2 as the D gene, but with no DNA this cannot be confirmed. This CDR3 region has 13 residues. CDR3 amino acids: CASTLAGDNEQFF.

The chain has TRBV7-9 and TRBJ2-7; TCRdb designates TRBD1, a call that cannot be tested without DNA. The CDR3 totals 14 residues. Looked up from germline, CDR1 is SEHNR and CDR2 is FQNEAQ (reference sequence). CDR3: CASSQSDRGYEQYF.

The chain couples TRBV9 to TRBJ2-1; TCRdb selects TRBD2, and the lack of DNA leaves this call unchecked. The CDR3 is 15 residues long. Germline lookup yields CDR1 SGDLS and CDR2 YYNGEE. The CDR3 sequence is CASSVAPSGDNEQFF.

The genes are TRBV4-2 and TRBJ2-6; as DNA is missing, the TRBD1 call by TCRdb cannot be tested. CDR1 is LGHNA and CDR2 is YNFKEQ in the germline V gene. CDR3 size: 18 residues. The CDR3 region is CASSQLTQGAIGANVLTF.

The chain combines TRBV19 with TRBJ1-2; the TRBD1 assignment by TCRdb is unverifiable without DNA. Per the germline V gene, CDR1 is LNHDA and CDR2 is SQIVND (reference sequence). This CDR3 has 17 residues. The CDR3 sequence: CASSIDSLTGGANGYTF.

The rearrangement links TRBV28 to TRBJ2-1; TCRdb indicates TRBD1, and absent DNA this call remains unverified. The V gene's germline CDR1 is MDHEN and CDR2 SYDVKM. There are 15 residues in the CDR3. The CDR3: CASEVGDRAYNEQFF.

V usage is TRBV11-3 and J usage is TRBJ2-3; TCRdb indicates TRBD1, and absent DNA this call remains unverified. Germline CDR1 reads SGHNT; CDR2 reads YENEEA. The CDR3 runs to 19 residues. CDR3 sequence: CASSSKRAAETGFPDTQYF. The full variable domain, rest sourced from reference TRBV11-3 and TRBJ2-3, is EAGVVQSPRYKIIEKKQPVAFWCNPISGHNTLYWYLQNLGQGPELLIRYENEEAVDDSQLPKDRFSAERLKGVDSTLKIQPAELGDSAVYLCASSSKRAAETGFPDTQYFGPGTRLTVL.

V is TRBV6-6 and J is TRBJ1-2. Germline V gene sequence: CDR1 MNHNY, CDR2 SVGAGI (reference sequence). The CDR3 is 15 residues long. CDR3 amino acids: CASSYVDRSNYGYTF.

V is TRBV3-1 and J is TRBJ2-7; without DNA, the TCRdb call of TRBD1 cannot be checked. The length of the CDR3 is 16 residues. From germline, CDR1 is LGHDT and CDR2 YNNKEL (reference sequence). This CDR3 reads CASSQGRDRKGYEQYF.

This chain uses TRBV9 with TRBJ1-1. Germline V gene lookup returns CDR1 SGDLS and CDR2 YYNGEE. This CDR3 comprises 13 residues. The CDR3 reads CASSRWGDTEAFF.

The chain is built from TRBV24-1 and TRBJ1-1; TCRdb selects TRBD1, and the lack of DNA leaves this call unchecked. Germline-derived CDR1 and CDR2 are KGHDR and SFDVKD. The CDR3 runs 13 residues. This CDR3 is CATTKDGGTEAFF.

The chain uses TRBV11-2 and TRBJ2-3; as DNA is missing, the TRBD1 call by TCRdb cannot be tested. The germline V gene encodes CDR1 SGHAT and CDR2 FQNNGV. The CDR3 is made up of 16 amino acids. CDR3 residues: CASSPYFAGDTDTQYF.

The CDR3 loop reads CASSQDRELSYNEQFF. This chain joins TRBV4-2 and TRBJ2-1; without DNA, the TCRdb call of TRBD1 cannot be checked. Germline loops: CDR1 LGHNA, CDR2 YNFKEQ. The CDR3 totals 16 residues.

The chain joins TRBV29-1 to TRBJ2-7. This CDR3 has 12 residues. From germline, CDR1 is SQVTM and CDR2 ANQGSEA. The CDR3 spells CSVEGRPYEQYF.

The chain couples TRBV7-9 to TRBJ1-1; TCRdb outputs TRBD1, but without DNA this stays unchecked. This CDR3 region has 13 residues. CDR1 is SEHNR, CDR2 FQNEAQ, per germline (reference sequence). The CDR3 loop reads CASSLSLQAEAFF.

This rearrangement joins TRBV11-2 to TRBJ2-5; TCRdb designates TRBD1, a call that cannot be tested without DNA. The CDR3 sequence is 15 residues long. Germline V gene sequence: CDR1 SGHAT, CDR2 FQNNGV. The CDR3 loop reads CASSLVYGGTETQYF.

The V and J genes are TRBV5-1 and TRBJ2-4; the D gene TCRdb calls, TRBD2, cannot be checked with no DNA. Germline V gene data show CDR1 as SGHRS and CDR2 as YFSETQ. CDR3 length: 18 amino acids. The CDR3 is CASSLDLAGGLAKNIQYF.

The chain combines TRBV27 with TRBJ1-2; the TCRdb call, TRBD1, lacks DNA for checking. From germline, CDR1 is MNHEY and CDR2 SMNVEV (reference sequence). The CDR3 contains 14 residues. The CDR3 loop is CASSETGTGYGYTF.